This T cell receptor beta chain was obtained from a study of monozygotic twins with inflammatory bowel disease. The CDR3 contains 15 residues. CDR1 is SEHNR and CDR2 is FQNEAQ in the germline V gene (reference sequence). The UMIs carried a 6-nucleotide sample barcode, and they were added by template switching. TCRdb re-called the 5' RACE reads and shows each CDR3 protein once, DNA omitted. Found here are 300,000 to 400,000 distinct CDR3 sequences; the top ten clones hold roughly 2%. This chain connects TRBV7-9 to TRBJ2-3. This TCR was recovered from a human donor with ulcerative colitis or Crohn's disease, or a healthy co-twin of an affected twin (not recorded which). The sample comprised blood. The CDR3 is CASSLAEPSTDTQYF.